This TCR beta chain was observed in a study of blood T cell repertoires in COVID-19 (dated by TCRdb to about 2020). Notes on the research overall: The collaborator samples originated in the United States, Italy and Spain and spanned the acute and convalescent phases of COVID-19. The dataset comprised deeply sampled blood TCRbeta repertoires from subjects exposed to, actively infected with, or recovered from COVID-19. The repertoires were released in a freely available public database intended as a resource for research on the immune response to SARS-CoV-2. The prospective study material was composed of cDNA or gDNA derived from T cells, B-cell-depleted T cells, or PBMCs. The sample metadata nearly always contained a de-identified subject ID, COVID-19 status, age in years and sex. Samples were obtained from the ongoing ImmuneRACE study (first 160 participants) and from 1,254 subjects provided by 6 global collaborators. Where available, HLA class I and class II types were obtained from metadata supplied by the sample provider rather than from assay-based typing.

Collaborating institutions collected whole blood in K2EDTA tubes following their own protocols. For TCRbeta analysis, collaborator samples were shipped as frozen whole blood, as isolated PBMCs, or as DNA extracted from either sample type. Trimming accounts for 6 bases at V and 7 bases at J, while the number of junction bases matched to no gene is 11. The germline V gene (reference sequence) gives CDR1 as MNHEY and CDR2 as SMNVEV. The CDR3, from cysteine to phenylalanine, totals 14 residues. The only DNA kept is the CDR3, 42 bases in frame from the first base. The investigation overall reported the following: Clinical and demographic metadata were provided uncurated, with the amount varying by source and participant.

TCRbeta CDR3 regions were amplified from genomic DNA using the immunoSEQ Assay, a bias-controlled multiplex PCR. As for the original processing: Within the assay, amplification of reference gene primers was used to estimate how many nucleated cells each sample contained. To quantify the absolute abundance of each unique TCRbeta CDR3 rearrangement, sequence reads were collapsed and filtered. Productive Simpson clonality was computed per sample as the square root of Simpson's diversity index over productive rearrangements. TCRdb re-hosts the immuneACCESS table, in-frame sequences only. Its copies lack some clones; in the studies checked, an unresolved V gene accounts for under half of them, and the cause for the rest is not known. That table gives V, J and clone size, and the DNA gave D and trimming. This sample lists some 200,000 clones; 85% to 90% were detected once. The top ten constitute over 4.5% of the sample.

Remarks on this clone: Its antigen specificity is not known. No base qualities exist here, and no much larger clone lies one base off it.

Sequenced sample: peripheral blood. The V gene is TRBV27 and the J gene is TRBJ2-7, and 8 junctional nucleotides match TRBD1. This TCR was sampled from a man older than 75 with acute or convalescent COVID-19. Here the CDR3 is given as CASSLGQGRGEQYF. The DNA sequence reads TGTGCCAGCAGCCTCGGACAGGGCCGAGGGGAGCAGTACTTC.